Below, 28 T cell receptor beta chains from the same sample are listed, as sequenced in a study of CD8 T cells in ankylosing spondylitis. TCRdb reprocessed the 5' RACE reads via MiXCR and lists one record per CDR3 protein. The data contain tens of thousands of distinct CDR3 sequences, 25% to 35% of them seen just once; the ten biggest clones take up 50% to 60%. Sequences were obtained from blood, either unsorted or a sorted T cell fraction (not recorded which). The receptors come from a male donor with ankylosing spondylitis or in good health (not recorded which).

The chain links TRBV28 to TRBJ2-3; D is undetermined. V was clipped by 4 bases and J by 5 bases, with 4 bases between them. This CDR3 spans 11 amino acids. The germline V gene encodes CDR1 MDHEN and CDR2 SYDVKM. The CDR3 is CASSYQDTQYF. DNA for the CDR3: TGTGCCAGCAGTTACCAAGATACGCAGTATTTT.

In its sample, this clonotype was seen a few times. The chain recombines TRBV6-5 with TRBJ1-5; 8 bases line up with TRBD1. The germline V gene has CDR1 MNHEY and CDR2 SVGAGI. The V segment lost 4 bases and the J segment 5 bases; nucleotides outside the gene matches: 4. The CDR3 is 14 residues long. CDR3 loop: CASSSTQGDQPQHF. The CDR3 bases are TGTGCCAGCAGTTCGACACAGGGGGATCAGCCCCAGCATTTT.

This chain uses TRBV6-1 with TRBJ1-4, with a tentative D call TRBD1 (6 bases). This CDR3 is 14 amino acids long. The V gene lost 6 bases and the J gene lost 9 bases, with 17 bases spanning the gap. Per the germline V gene, CDR1 is MNHNS and CDR2 is SASEGT. In DNA, the CDR3 is TGTGCCAGCAGCACCCAAACCGGACAGCAAAAACTGTTTTTT. This codes for CASSTQTGQQKLFF.

This clonotype has more than one count but fewer than ten. The V and J genes are TRBV5-6 and TRBJ1-3; the D is unclear. Between the trimmed V and J ends, which lost 0 bases and 0 bases, there was a span of 13 bases. The CDR3 has 17 amino acids. Germline CDR1 SGHDT, CDR2 YYEEEE. CDR3 DNA: TGTGCCAGCAGCTTGGAGATAGACCCGAGCTCTGGAAACACCATATATTTT. Its translation is CASSLEIDPSSGNTIYF.

The J gene is TRBJ2-1, the V gene TRBV10-2, with a possible D match to TRBD1 (6 bases). The CDR3 is made up of 15 amino acids. Per the germline V gene, CDR1 is WSHSY and CDR2 is SAAADI. V lost 2 bases and J 0 bases, leaving 8 bases between the germline ends. The CDR3 spells CASSEIQGSYNEQFF. CDR3 in DNA: TGCGCCAGCAGTGAGATACAGGGCTCCTACAATGAGCAGTTCTTC.

The chain employs TRBV6-1 and TRBJ1-1; D is unresolved. Deletions cut 5 bases from V and 2 bases from J, with 15 bases between. The CDR3 is made up of 15 amino acids. CDR1 is MNHNS and CDR2 is SASEGT in the germline V gene. CDR3 residues: CASSPLSEGNTEAFF. CDR3 nucleotides: TGTGCCAGCAGTCCCCTTTCAGAAGGAAACACTGAAGCTTTCTTT.

This clonotype was seen only once. The chain has TRBV5-1 and TRBJ2-2; D may be TRBD2 (6 bases). V was shortened by 1 base and J by 0 bases, with 10 bases between the two germline ends. The V gene's germline CDR1 is SGHRS and CDR2 YFSETQ. The CDR3 totals 16 residues. As DNA, the CDR3 is TGCGCCAGCAGCTTGAATGGCGGGACGAACACCGGGGAGCTGTTTTTT. Translated, it gives CASSLNGGTNTGELFF.

The chain links TRBV6-5 to TRBJ1-6, with D unresolved. This CDR3 contains 15 residues. The V gene lost 3 bases and the J gene lost 9 bases, with 15 bases spanning the gap. The germline V gene has CDR1 MNHEY and CDR2 SVGAGI. The CDR3 sequence: CASSYDSGSGSPLHF. The CDR3 DNA reads TGTGCCAGCAGTTATGACTCGGGGAGTGGTTCACCCCTCCACTTT.

This clonotype was observed a handful of times. This chain joins TRBV5-1 and TRBJ1-2; 7 bases line up with TRBD1. The V and J ends lost 2 bases and 8 bases, in that order; junction bases with no gene match: 6. Germline values: CDR1 SGHRS, CDR2 YFSETQ. The CDR3 sequence is 13 residues long. CDR3 amino acids: CASSLKGARGYTF. As DNA, the CDR3 is TGCGCCAGCAGCTTAAAGGGGGCAAGGGGCTACACCTTC.

V is TRBV20-1 and J is TRBJ1-3; 9 bases are a match to TRBD1. This CDR3 spans 14 amino acids. Trimming removed 0 bases from V and 7 bases from J; junction bases left unmatched: 4. Per the germline V gene, CDR1 is DFQATT and CDR2 is SNEGSKA (reference sequence). In DNA, the CDR3 is TGCAGTGCTAGAGACTCTACAGGGGGCAACACCATATATTTT. It translates to CSARDSTGGNTIYF.

In its sample, this clonotype was seen a few times. The chain recombines TRBV5-1 with TRBJ2-2; either TRBD1 or TRBD2 may supply D (5 bases each). From germline, CDR1 is SGHRS and CDR2 YFSETQ. V was clipped by 4 bases and J by 2 bases, with 15 bases between them. This CDR3 is 16 amino acids long. CDR3: CASSAPGTGNTGELFF. CDR3 nucleotides: TGCGCCAGCAGCGCCCCCGGGACGGGAAACACCGGGGAGCTGTTTTTT.

This clonotype was counted between two and nine times. This sequence joins TRBV5-1 and TRBJ2-1, with TRBD2 identical over 7 bases. Germline CDR1 SGHRS, CDR2 YFSETQ. The CDR3 runs to 14 residues. V lost 4 bases and J lost 8; bases outside the gene matches: 9. CDR3 sequence (DNA): TGCGCCAGCAGCGGGAGGACTAGTTGGGATGAGCAGTTCTTC. Encoded protein: CASSGRTSWDEQFF. The entire variable domain, with the rest obtained from reference TRBV5-1 and TRBJ2-1, is as follows: KAGVTQTPRYLIKTRGQQVTLSCSPISGHRSVSWYQQTPGQGLQFLFEYFSETQRNKGNFPGRFSGRQFSNSRSEMNVSTLELGDSALYLCASSGRTSWDEQFFGPGTRLTVL.

This clonotype was observed a handful of times. The J gene is TRBJ2-7, the V gene TRBV25-1; D is possibly TRBD2 (5 bases). Germline V gives CDR1 MGHDK, CDR2 SYGVNS. Trimming left V 2 bases short and J 4 bases short, with 18 bases between. There are 16 residues in the CDR3. The CDR3 reads CASSEREGRVQYEQYF. The CDR3 DNA reads TGTGCCAGCAGTGAAAGAGAAGGGCGGGTTCAATACGAGCAGTACTTC.

This clonotype was picked up a small number of times. CDR3 DNA: TGTGCCAGCACTAAATACAATGAGCAGTTCTTC. Translation: CASTKYNEQFF. This chain uses TRBV6-2 or TRBV6-3 with TRBJ2-1; D gene uncertain. Germline loops: CDR1 MNHEY, CDR2 SVGEGT. CDR3 length: 11 amino acids. V lost 7 bases and J 4 bases, leaving 5 bases between the germline ends.

J is TRBJ2-7 and V is TRBV20-1; TRBD1 aligns across 8 bases. CDR3 length: 14 amino acids. Germline assignment: CDR1 DFQATT and CDR2 SNEGSKA (reference sequence). V trimming: 7 bases; J trimming: 0 bases; junction bases outside the gene matches: 8. CDR3 nucleotides: TGCAGTGGCAACCCCGGGACAGGCTCCTACGAGCAGTACTTC. Translation gives CSGNPGTGSYEQYF.

This clonotype was seen repeatedly, ten times or more. V and J are TRBV6-5 and TRBJ2-7; D gene unclear. Germline V gene sequence: CDR1 MNHEY, CDR2 SVGAGI. CDR3 length: 15 amino acids. V was trimmed by 6 bases and J by 7 bases, leaving 22 bases between them. CDR3 sequence: CASSYTAGPAREQYF. The CDR3 region has the DNA TGTGCCAGCAGCTACACAGCAGGACCAGCTCGGGAGCAGTACTTC.

This clonotype has just a few counts. The V call is TRBV18, the J call TRBJ2-2; tentatively, D is TRBD1 (5 bases). V lost 2 bases, J lost 3 bases, and 10 bases lay in between. The length of the CDR3 is 15 residues. Germline CDR1 is KGHSH and CDR2 is LQKENI. The CDR3 here is CASSPGAGHTGELFF. The CDR3 DNA sequence: TGTGCCAGCTCACCAGGGGCCGGGCACACCGGGGAGCTGTTTTTT.

The chain combines TRBV5-1 with TRBJ2-6; D unresolved. Between the trimmed V and J ends, which lost 0 bases and 4 bases, there was a span of 8 bases. The V gene's germline CDR1 is SGHRS and CDR2 YFSETQ. This CDR3 is built from 15 residues. The CDR3 DNA reads TGCGCCAGCAGCTTGGGGGTGTCAGGGGCCAACGTCCTGACTTTC. Amino acid sequence: CASSLGVSGANVLTF. Based on the CDR3 plus reference TRBV5-1 and TRBJ2-6, the full variable domain is KAGVTQTPRYLIKTRGQQVTLSCSPISGHRSVSWYQQTPGQGLQFLFEYFSETQRNKGNFPGRFSGRQFSNSRSEMNVSTLELGDSALYLCASSLGVSGANVLTFGAGSRLTVL.

The V call is TRBV3-1, the J call TRBJ1-2; D may be TRBD1 (5 bases). V was clipped by 4 bases and J by 3 bases, with 9 bases between them. CDR3 length: 13 residues. Germline assignment: CDR1 LGHDT and CDR2 YNNKEL (reference sequence). CDR3 coding DNA: TGTGCCAGCAGCCGAGGGACCTACTATGGCTACACCTTC. Translating gives CASSRGTYYGYTF.

The chain links TRBV12-3 or TRBV12-4 to TRBJ1-5, with 10 bases lining up with TRBD1. This CDR3 contains 15 residues. V lost 6 bases and J lost 7; bases outside the gene matches: 9. This CDR3 reads CASSRDRGSEQPQHF. Here the CDR3 DNA reads TGTGCCAGCAGCAGGGACAGGGGTTCAGAACAGCCCCAGCATTTT.

The chain joins TRBV29-1 to TRBJ1-2; D uncertain. Trimming shortened V by 3 bases and J by 3 bases, and 8 bases separated the two germline ends. CDR1 and CDR2 (germline): SQVTM, ANQGSEA. CDR3 size: 12 residues. DNA of the CDR3: TGCAGCGTTGACTCTGTTGACTATGGCTACACCTTC. This translates into CSVDSVDYGYTF.

This clonotype was picked up many times. V usage is TRBV20-1 and J usage is TRBJ2-3, with TRBD2 identical over 11 bases. Germline CDR1 reads DFQATT; CDR2 reads SNEGSKA (reference sequence). Trimming at V came to 1 base and at J to 4 bases, leaving 7 bases not matched to a gene. The length of the CDR3 is 16 residues. The CDR3 coding sequence is TGCAGTGCTAGAGGCACACTAGCGGGAGTCGCAGATACGCAGTATTTT. Its translation: CSARGTLAGVADTQYF.

The chain uses TRBV20-1 and TRBJ2-1; a possible D gene is TRBD2 (7 bases). Trimming cost V 6 bases and J 5 bases, with 20 bases left between them. CDR3 length: 15 residues. The germline V gene encodes CDR1 DFQATT and CDR2 SNEGSKA (reference sequence). CDR3 coding DNA: TGCAGTGCGTCCCAGGGGCTAGCGGACCACAATGAGCAGTTCTTC. It is translated as CSASQGLADHNEQFF.

The chain combines TRBV6-1 with TRBJ2-7; maybe TRBD1 (6 bases). The V gene's germline CDR1 is MNHNS and CDR2 SASEGT. V shed 4 bases and J shed 2 bases, with 12 bases lying between them. There are 14 residues in the CDR3. In DNA, the CDR3 is TGTGCCAGCAGTGCCCCCAGGGGCCCCTACGAGCAGTACTTC. Protein sequence: CASSAPRGPYEQYF.

This clonotype was seen a handful of times. The chain combines TRBV20-1 with TRBJ2-7; D gene ambiguous. CDR3 size: 13 residues. V was cut by 1 base and J by 1 base, with 8 bases left in between. The germline CDR1 and CDR2 sequences are DFQATT and SNEGSKA (reference sequence). The CDR3 region has the DNA TGCAGTGCTAGAGTGGGATCATCCTACGAGCAGTACGTC. Protein sequence: CSARVGSSYEQYV.

This clonotype was seen more than once but under ten times. J is TRBJ1-4 and V is TRBV20-1, with D possibly matching TRBD1 (6 bases). The germline V gene encodes CDR1 DFQATT and CDR2 SNEGSKA (reference sequence). Between the trimmed V and J ends, which lost 0 bases and 9 bases, there was a span of 14 bases. The CDR3 spans 14 residues. The CDR3: CSAREGGRFQKLFF. The CDR3 coding sequence is TGCAGTGCTAGAGAAGGGGGTCGGTTTCAAAAACTGTTTTTT.

This chain connects TRBV5-1 to TRBJ1-2, with unresolved D. V shed 0 bases and J shed 3 bases, with 9 bases lying between them. CDR1 is SGHRS, CDR2 YFSETQ, per germline. This CDR3 is 14 amino acids long. The CDR3 bases are TGCGCCAGCAGCTTGGGGCCGAGGGACTATGGCTACACCTTC. Encoded protein: CASSLGPRDYGYTF.

This clonotype was detected only once. The chain combines TRBV20-1 with TRBJ1-5; perhaps TRBD1 as D (5 bases). The CDR3 has 14 amino acids. Per germline, CDR1 DFQATT and CDR2 SNEGSKA (reference sequence). The ends were cut back, 4 bases at V and 7 bases at J, with 17 bases in the middle. The CDR3 is CSATDRGIWQPQHF. The CDR3 DNA reads as TGCAGTGCTACGGATAGGGGTATATGGCAGCCCCAGCATTTT.